These 17 T cell receptor beta chains share one sample of origin, sequenced in a study of fetal regulatory T cell absence and autoimmunity. Some clones are missing from TCRdb's copy, which holds only in-frame ones; the method was immunoSEQ multiplex PCR. Seen here are 95,000 to 100,000 clones, roughly 70% observed once, and the top ten hold roughly 2%. Sequenced material: pancreas tissue. The receptors here all came from a male donor with IPEX syndrome.

CDR3 residues: CASSEQVYGYTF. CDR3 DNA sequence: TGTGCCAGCAGTGAACAGGTTTATGGCTACACCTTC. The chain combines TRBV6-1 with TRBJ1-2; no firm D call. Germline lookup yields CDR1 MNHNS and CDR2 SASEGT. The CDR3 runs to 12 residues. V was shortened by 2 bases and J by 5 bases, with 6 bases between the two germline ends.

This clone was recorded only once. The chain combines TRBV2 with TRBJ2-3, with D possibly being TRBD2 (6 bases). The CDR3 sequence is 14 residues long. V gave up 2 bases and J gave up 2 bases, with 8 bases separating them. The germline gives CDR1 SNHLY, CDR2 FYNNEI. The CDR3 sequence: CASSEWGDTDTQYF. For the CDR3, the DNA is TGTGCCAGCAGTGAATGGGGGGACACAGATACGCAGTATTTT.

The genes are TRBV18 and TRBJ2-7; D perhaps matches TRBD1 (6 bases). V lost 2 bases, J lost 6 bases, and 11 bases lay in between. The CDR3 is 13 amino acids. The germline V gene encodes CDR1 KGHSH and CDR2 LQKENI. CDR3 protein: CASSPTRGTEQYF. For the CDR3, the DNA is TGTGCCAGCTCACCAACAAGGGGGACCGAGCAGTACTTC.

V usage is TRBV5-1 and J usage is TRBJ2-3, with 9 bases matching TRBD1. The CDR3 has 14 amino acids. Germline trimming cut 3 bases from V and 3 bases from J; bases unmatched to any gene: 2. Germline CDR1 is SGHRS and CDR2 is YFSETQ. CDR3 residues: CASSSDRGTDTQYF. The CDR3 coding sequence is TGCGCCAGCAGCTCCGACAGGGGGACAGATACGCAGTATTTT.

Comment on this clone: The sample contains more than one DNA sequence encoding this CDR3. The chain recombines TRBV5-4 with TRBJ2-1; D remains unclear. Germline V gene sequence: CDR1 SGHNT, CDR2 YYREEE (reference sequence). The CDR3 contains 11 residues. Trimming pared 0 bases from V and 7 bases from J, leaving 2 bases between. CDR3: CASSLGNEQFF. The CDR3 DNA reads TGTGCCAGCAGCTTGGGGAATGAGCAGTTCTTC.

This sequence joins TRBV7-2 and TRBJ2-2, with D possibly matching TRBD2 (5 bases). V lost 1 base, J lost 3 bases, and 12 bases lay in between. The CDR3 runs to 16 residues. Germline V gene data show CDR1 as SGHTA and CDR2 as FQGNSA. The CDR3 region is CASSLVGGRDTGELFF. The CDR3 region has the DNA TGTGCCAGCAGCTTAGTTGGAGGCCGGGACACCGGGGAGCTGTTTTTT.

This clone was detected once. This chain connects TRBV6-6 to TRBJ1-1; no firm D call. The CDR3 has 13 residues. V lost 4 bases to trimming and J lost 1 base, with 7 bases between them. Germline loops: CDR1 MNHNY, CDR2 SVGAGI (reference sequence). Written as DNA, the CDR3 is TGTGCCAGCAGTTTCTACTCGAACACTGAAGCTTTCTTT. This codes for CASSFYSNTEAFF.

V usage is TRBV10-2 and J usage is TRBJ2-7; no firm D call. The CDR3 consists of 14 residues. Germline lookup yields CDR1 WSHSY and CDR2 SAAADI. Trimming pared 6 bases from V and 1 base from J, leaving 13 bases between. CDR3 coding DNA: TGCGCCAGCAGATTCCTTCTACCGTCCTACGAGCAGTACTTC. Amino acid sequence: CASRFLLPSYEQYF.

The V and J genes are TRBV4-3 and TRBJ2-2; 8 nucleotides match TRBD1. This CDR3 spans 17 amino acids. Germline CDR1 reads LGHNA; CDR2 reads YSLEER. V dropped 0 bases and J dropped 4; count of bases not matched to a gene: 7. The DNA for the CDR3 is TGCGCCAGCAGCCAAGACCCGGGACAGGACCTCACCGGGGAGCTGTTTTTT. As protein: CASSQDPGQDLTGELFF.

This clone has only a few counts. CDR3 loop: CAWAGQAKEKLFF. CDR3 nucleotide sequence: TGTGCCTGGGCGGGACAGGCGAAGGAAAAACTGTTTTTT. This sequence joins TRBV30 and TRBJ1-4, with 8 bases matching TRBD1. Unmatched junction bases numbered 7, after V lost 5 bases and J lost 8 bases. The CDR3 extends over 13 amino acids. Germline V gene data show CDR1 as GTSNPN and CDR2 as SVGIG (reference sequence).

The chain has TRBV6-1 and TRBJ1-2, with a tentative D call TRBD1 (6 bases). The CDR3 covers 13 residues. Trimming stripped 0 bases from V and 10 bases from J, with 12 bases between. The germline V gene encodes CDR1 MNHNS and CDR2 SASEGT. In nucleotides, the CDR3 is TGTGCCAGCAGTGAAGCGCTTCAGGGGCCCTACACCTTC. This sequence encodes CASSEALQGPYTF.

The V gene is TRBV6-5, the J gene TRBJ2-7, with TRBD1 matching over 8 bases. The germline gives CDR1 MNHEY, CDR2 SVGAGI. The CDR3 totals 14 residues. With 1 base clipped from V and 4 bases from J, the junction kept 3 bases outside the gene matches. For the CDR3, the DNA is TGTGCCAGCAGTTACTGGCAGGGGGCATACGAGCAGTACTTC. Amino acids: CASSYWQGAYEQYF.

The gene calls are TRBV13 and TRBJ2-1; D not resolved. The germline V gene encodes CDR1 PRHDT and CDR2 FYEKMQ (reference sequence). V gave up 5 bases and J gave up 6 bases, with 11 bases separating them. The CDR3 length is 13 residues. The CDR3: CASSPKPSNEQFF. CDR3 bases: TGTGCCAGCAGCCCGAAACCTAGCAATGAGCAGTTCTTC.

The chain carries TRBV6-1 and TRBJ1-4; unclear D gene. Trimming left V 4 bases short and J 0 bases short, with 12 bases between. Germline lookup yields CDR1 MNHNS and CDR2 SASEGT. The CDR3 is 16 residues long. The CDR3 bases are TGTGCCAGCAGTGTGCTGGGCCCCGCAACTAATGAAAAACTGTTTTTT. Its translation is CASSVLGPATNEKLFF.

The chain carries TRBV15 and TRBJ1-5; 7 bases line up with TRBD1. The J segment lost 7 bases and the V segment lost 1 base, leaving 7 bases of the junction unmatched. Germline V lookup: CDR1 LNHNV, CDR2 YYDKDF (reference sequence). The CDR3 runs 15 residues. The CDR3 loop is CATSRAGGGGQPQHF. In nucleotides, the CDR3 is TGTGCCACCAGCAGAGCAGGGGGTGGAGGACAGCCCCAGCATTTT. Looking up the rest from reference TRBV15 and TRBJ1-5 gives the full variable domain: DAMVIQNPRYQVTQFGKPVTLSCSQTLNHNVMYWYQQKSSQAPKLLFHYYDKDFNNEADTPDNFQSRRPNTSFCFLDIRSPGLGDTAMYLCATSRAGGGGQPQHFGDGTRLSIL.

The V gene is TRBV7-6, the J gene TRBJ2-7; TRBD2 agrees at 8 bases. CDR1 SGHVS and CDR2 FNYEAQ come from the germline V gene. There are 15 residues in the CDR3. Trimming cost V 5 bases and J 1 base; bases outside gene matches: 7. CDR3 in amino acids: CASSPGLAGSYEQYF. DNA of the CDR3: TGTGCCAGCAGCCCTGGGCTAGCGGGTTCCTACGAGCAGTACTTC.

The V and J genes are TRBV11-3 and TRBJ1-5; 7 bases agree with TRBD1. This CDR3 region has 17 residues. V lost 0 bases to trimming and J lost 4 bases; unmatched junction nucleotides: 9. Germline-derived CDR1 and CDR2 are SGHNT and YENEEA. The CDR3 here is CASSLDLKGARNQPQHF. The CDR3, as DNA: TGTGCCAGCAGCTTAGATCTAAAGGGGGCGCGGAATCAGCCCCAGCATTTT.